These 2 T cell receptor beta chains were sequenced from one sample in a study of T cell responses to AZD1222 COVID-19 vaccine. The protocol was immunoSEQ multiplex PCR, while the TCRdb copy is restricted to in-frame clones and leaves out a portion. The data hold about 68,000 clones, with about nine tenths observed a single time. This specimen was peripheral blood, taken on day 0 of AZD1222 vaccination. The source of these receptors is an adult in good health.

The sample holds one count of this clone. The chain carries TRBV5-6 and TRBJ1-4; D ambiguous. Trimming left V 1 base short and J 5 bases short, with 15 bases between. In germline, CDR1 is SGHDT, CDR2 YYEEEE. The CDR3 has 16 amino acids. CDR3 DNA sequence: TGTGCCAGCAGCTTGTTTGCGTACAGCCGCAATGAAAAACTGTTTTTT. The encoded protein is CASSLFAYSRNEKLFF.

The V gene is TRBV3-1 (or the pseudogene TRBV3-2), the J gene TRBJ1-6, with 10 bases that match TRBD1. The V gene end was trimmed by 6 bases and the J gene end by 4 bases; junction bases not matched to a gene: 6. This CDR3 is built from 16 residues. CDR1 and CDR2 (germline): LGHDT, YNNKEL (reference sequence). CDR3: CASRPGTGVYNSPLHF. DNA of the CDR3: TGTGCCAGCAGACCAGGGACAGGGGTGTATAATTCACCCCTCCACTTT.